This T cell receptor beta chain was identified in a study of OX40 agonist ivuxolimab in advanced cancers. Study-level results: A proportion of nonresponders additionally exhibited low normalized T-cell clonal expansion.

V lost 4 bases and J lost 7, with 12 bases in between. The CDR3 loop spans 13 amino acids. Germline CDR1 SGHTA, CDR2 FQGNSA. Details on this clone: Its antigen is undetermined.

Blood samples were obtained at baseline, cycle 4 day 1, and cycle 7 day 1. The data were produced by immunoSEQ multiplex PCR, yet TCRdb's version contains in-frame clones alone and is incomplete. There are about 12,000 clones in the sample; approximately 75% occur only once, and about 30% lies in the top ten. The input for sequencing was CD4+ or CD8+ T cells sorted from blood, taken in a trial of the OX40 agonist ivuxolimab. This TCR derives from an adult with an advanced solid tumor such as melanoma, head and neck, liver or kidney cancer. This chain uses TRBV7-2 with TRBJ2-3, with TRBD2 as a possible D gene (5 bases). This CDR3 is CASSSARDYTQYF. Written as DNA, the CDR3 is TGTGCCAGCAGCTCCGCCCGGGATTATACGCAGTATTTT.